This is a list of T cell receptor beta chains from one sample in a study of T-cell reconstitution after alpha-beta-depleted transplantation in children. MiXCR, run by TCRdb on the PCR reads, gives a single entry per CDR3 protein. The sample contains approximately 1,000,000 distinct CDR3 sequences, around 30% of which appear only once. This sample comprised PBMCs, mostly from graft donor cells, obtained 360 days after TCRalphabeta/CD19-depleted stem cell transplant. These receptors were collected from a boy under three years old who had a stem cell transplant for SCID, so the T cells may come from the graft donor. Both conserved end residues are part of each CDR3. The D gene is left open where the match is weak. Size tells how often a clone was seen (once, few, many) or the class of an expanded clone, and some rows leave it out.

clone size: few; D gene: TRBD1; V gene: TRBV29-1; J gene: TRBJ1-1; CDR3 protein: CSVEGTGTGVAKGAFF; CDR3 DNA: TGCAGCGTTGAAGGAACCGGGACAGGGGTCGCCAAAGGAGCTTTCTTT
clone size: .; D gene: .; V gene: TRBV7-2; J gene: TRBJ2-7; CDR3 protein: CASSLVGGGWWYEQYF; CDR3 DNA: TGTGCCAGCAGCTTAGTGGGTGGTGGCTGGTGGTACGAGCAGTACTTC
clone size: .; D gene: .; V gene: TRBV2; J gene: TRBJ2-2; CDR3 protein: CASMVAGELFF; CDR3 DNA: TGTGCCAGCATGGTCGCCGGGGAGCTGTTTTTT
clone size: few; D gene: .; V gene: TRBV20-1; J gene: TRBJ2-3; CDR3 protein: CSAPLAGITDTQYF; CDR3 DNA: TGCAGTGCCCCCCTGGCGGGGATCACAGATACGCAGTATTTT
clone size: .; D gene: .; V gene: TRBV5-6; J gene: TRBJ1-4; CDR3 protein: CASSLVGKTPFF; CDR3 DNA: TGTGCCAGCAGCTTGGTGGGGAAAACCCCCTTTTTT
clone size: many; D gene: .; V gene: TRBV7-6; J gene: TRBJ1-6; CDR3 protein: CASSQDTYNSPLHF; CDR3 DNA: TGTGCCAGCAGCCAGGACACGTATAATTCACCCCTCCACTTT
clone size: .; D gene: .; V gene: TRBV12-3/TRBV12-4; J gene: TRBJ2-6; CDR3 protein: CASSWSPGADSGANVLTF; CDR3 DNA: TGTGCCAGCAGTTGGTCGCCAGGGGCCGACTCTGGGGCCAACGTCCTGACTTTC
clone size: .; D gene: .; V gene: TRBV12-3/TRBV12-4; J gene: TRBJ1-1; CDR3 protein: CASSPRGPYTEAFF; CDR3 DNA: TGTGCCAGCAGCCCCCGCGGGCCCTACACTGAAGCTTTCTTT
clone size: few; D gene: .; V gene: TRBV5-1; J gene: TRBJ1-1; CDR3 protein: CASRSTPVINTEAFF; CDR3 DNA: TGCGCCAGCAGGTCTACGCCGGTGATTAACACTGAAGCTTTCTTT
clone size: few; D gene: TRBD1; V gene: TRBV7-2; J gene: TRBJ2-3; CDR3 protein: CASSTGTVTDTQYF; CDR3 DNA: TGTGCCAGCAGCACCGGGACAGTCACAGATACGCAGTATTTT
clone size: few; D gene: .; V gene: TRBV15; J gene: TRBJ2-7; CDR3 protein: CATSRRGLRREQYF; CDR3 DNA: TGTGCCACCAGCAGAAGGGGGTTACGCCGCGAGCAGTACTTC
clone size: .; D gene: .; V gene: TRBV7-9; J gene: TRBJ1-1; CDR3 protein: CASSRLGRAFF; CDR3 DNA: TGTGCCAGCAGCCGACTGGGCCGGGCTTTCTTT
clone size: .; D gene: .; V gene: TRBV5-1; J gene: TRBJ2-1; CDR3 protein: CASSLVPIPPSSYNEQFF; CDR3 DNA: TGCGCCAGCAGCTTGGTACCGATTCCTCCTAGCTCCTACAATGAGCAGTTCTTC
clone size: .; D gene: TRBD2; V gene: TRBV29-1; J gene: TRBJ2-7; CDR3 protein: CSVVGGYAYEQYF; CDR3 DNA: TGCAGCGTTGTCGGGGGGTACGCCTACGAGCAGTACTTC
clone size: .; D gene: TRBD1; V gene: TRBV7-2; J gene: TRBJ2-1; CDR3 protein: CASSITGVTYNEQFF; CDR3 DNA: TGTGCCAGCAGCATTACAGGGGTAACCTACAATGAGCAGTTCTTC
clone size: .; D gene: TRBD1; V gene: TRBV29-1; J gene: TRBJ2-7; CDR3 protein: CSVGQGVGYEQYF; CDR3 DNA: TGCAGCGTTGGACAGGGCGTGGGCTACGAGCAGTACTTC
clone size: few; D gene: .; V gene: TRBV12-3/TRBV12-4; J gene: TRBJ2-5; CDR3 protein: CASSWARQETQYF; CDR3 DNA: TGTGCCAGCAGTTGGGCCCGACAAGAGACCCAGTACTTC
clone size: .; D gene: .; V gene: TRBV4-1; J gene: TRBJ2-3; CDR3 protein: CASSQDGGRSVNTDTQYF; CDR3 DNA: TGCGCCAGCAGCCAAGATGGGGGGAGGTCGGTCAACACAGATACGCAGTATTTT
clone size: once; D gene: .; V gene: TRBV5-1; J gene: TRBJ2-2; CDR3 protein: CASSFPLSHGELFF; CDR3 DNA: TGCGCCAGCAGCTTCCCCCTAAGTCACGGGGAGCTGTTTTTT
clone size: few; D gene: .; V gene: TRBV3-1; J gene: TRBJ1-6; CDR3 protein: CASSQGRRANSPLHF; CDR3 DNA: TGTGCCAGCAGCCAAGGGCGCAGAGCTAATTCACCCCTCCACTTT
clone size: .; D gene: .; V gene: TRBV2; J gene: TRBJ2-3; CDR3 protein: CASSWGRVRDTQYF; CDR3 DNA: TGTGCCAGCAGTTGGGGCAGGGTGAGAGATACGCAGTATTTT
clone size: .; D gene: .; V gene: TRBV28; J gene: TRBJ1-5; CDR3 protein: CASSTGFGNQPQHF; CDR3 DNA: TGTGCCAGCAGCACAGGGTTTGGAAATCAGCCCCAGCATTTT
clone size: .; D gene: TRBD2; V gene: TRBV9; J gene: TRBJ2-7; CDR3 protein: CASSVVGLAATYEQYF; CDR3 DNA: TGTGCCAGCAGCGTAGTAGGACTAGCGGCTACCTACGAGCAGTACTTC
clone size: .; D gene: .; V gene: TRBV11-2; J gene: TRBJ2-3; CDR3 protein: CASSSSRGRPTDTQYF; CDR3 DNA: TGTGCCAGCAGTTCCTCGAGGGGACGGCCCACAGATACGCAGTATTTT
clone size: few; D gene: .; V gene: TRBV5-1; J gene: TRBJ1-2; CDR3 protein: CASSLALSQGVDGYTF; CDR3 DNA: TGCGCCAGCAGCTTGGCCCTTTCACAGGGAGTCGATGGCTACACCTTC
clone size: .; D gene: TRBD1; V gene: TRBV12-3/TRBV12-4; J gene: TRBJ2-2; CDR3 protein: CASSYYRGSNTGELFF; CDR3 DNA: TGTGCCAGCAGTTATTACAGGGGCTCGAACACCGGGGAGCTGTTTTTT
clone size: few; D gene: .; V gene: TRBV19; J gene: TRBJ2-1; CDR3 protein: CASRPDGSYNEQFF; CDR3 DNA: TGTGCCAGTAGACCAGACGGTTCCTACAATGAGCAGTTCTTC
clone size: once; D gene: .; V gene: TRBV14; J gene: TRBJ2-3; CDR3 protein: CASSQEWASGTDTQYF; CDR3 DNA: TGTGCCAGCAGCCAAGAGTGGGCTAGCGGCACAGATACGCAGTATTTT
clone size: .; D gene: .; V gene: TRBV7-2; J gene: TRBJ2-3; CDR3 protein: CASTRSSTDTQYF; CDR3 DNA: TGTGCCAGCACTCGGTCTAGCACAGATACGCAGTATTTT